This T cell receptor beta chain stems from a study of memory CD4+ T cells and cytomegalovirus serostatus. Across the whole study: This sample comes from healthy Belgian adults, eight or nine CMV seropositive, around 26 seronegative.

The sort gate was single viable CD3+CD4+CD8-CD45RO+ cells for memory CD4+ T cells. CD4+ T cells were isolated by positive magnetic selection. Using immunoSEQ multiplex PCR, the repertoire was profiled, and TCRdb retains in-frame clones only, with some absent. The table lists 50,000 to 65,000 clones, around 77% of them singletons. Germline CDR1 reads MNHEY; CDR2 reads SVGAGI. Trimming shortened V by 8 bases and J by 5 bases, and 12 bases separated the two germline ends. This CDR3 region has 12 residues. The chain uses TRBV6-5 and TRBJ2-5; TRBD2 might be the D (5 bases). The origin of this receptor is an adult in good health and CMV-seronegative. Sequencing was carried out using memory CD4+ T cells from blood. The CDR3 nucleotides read TGTGCCAGCGGGCCGAGGGCCGAGACCCAGTACTTC. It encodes CASGPRAETQYF.